The sample holds a few counts of the clone carrying this T cell receptor beta chain. PBMCs numbering at least 6 million were isolated per sample. Sample-barcoded 5' priming and a J-beta primer mix drove a second PCR of about 7 to 12 cycles. Each of the samples gave a minimum of 2.5 million paired-end reads that contained CDR3. From the 5' RACE reads, TCRdb called clonotypes with MiXCR, one entry per CDR3 protein. Here the sample spans roughly 830,000 distinct CDR3 sequences, about 62% being singletons. These data are taken from a study of blood T cells in healthy people across ages. Germline-derived CDR1 and CDR2 are LGHNA and YSLEER. The V end lost 0 bases, the J end lost 0 bases, and 6 bases lay between the germline ends. CDR3 length: 16 residues.

The receptor was derived from a young man in good health. Sequenced: blood. The chain combines TRBV4-3 with TRBJ2-6; D not certain. The CDR3 DNA sequence: TGCGCCAGCAGCCAAGAACCAGACTCTGGGGCCAACGTCCTGACTTTC. The encoded protein is CASSQEPDSGANVLTF.